The 5 T cell receptor beta chains below come from one sample, sequenced in a study of identifying expanded T cells in peripheral blood (dated by TCRdb to the late 2010s). The library was obtained by the immunoSEQ multiplex PCR assay. What TCRdb holds here is the immuneACCESS table cut down to in-frame rearrangements. Part of the clones is not present; checked against another copy, under half of the missing clones reflect an unresolved V gene, and the others are unexplained. The sample table lists 100,000 or so clones, roughly 87% of them with a count of one. The ten largest make up 17% of the sample. Sample: blood. Source of these receptors: a person aged 18 to 70 in good health.

The rearrangement uses TRBV5-5 and TRBJ2-5, with 7 bases aligning to TRBD1. This CDR3 has 13 amino acids. Germline CDR1 is SGHKS and CDR2 is YYEKEE (reference sequence). V gave up 4 bases and J gave up 5 bases; unmatched junction bases: 5. In nucleotides, the CDR3 is TGTGCCAGCAGCGGGACAGTCGTGGAGACCCAGTACTTC. This codes for CASSGTVVETQYF.

The chain employs TRBV6-6 and TRBJ1-2, with 10 bases aligning to TRBD1. The CDR3 runs 16 residues. Per germline, CDR1 MNHNY and CDR2 SVGAGI (reference sequence). The V gene end was trimmed by 5 bases and the J gene end by 4 bases; junction bases not matched to a gene: 10. CDR3 loop: CASSTLRGTGAYGYTF. In nucleotides, the CDR3 is TGTGCCAGCAGTACCCTCCGGGGGACAGGGGCCTATGGCTACACCTTC.

The chain couples TRBV13 to TRBJ2-7; D unresolved. V lost 4 bases and J 5 bases, leaving 9 bases between the germline ends. This CDR3 region has 12 residues. The germline CDR1 and CDR2 sequences are PRHDT and FYEKMQ (reference sequence). CDR3 region: CASSSDVHEQYF. In DNA form, the CDR3 reads TGTGCCAGCAGCTCGGACGTCCACGAGCAGTACTTC.

The chain couples TRBV4-3 to TRBJ1-2; 9 bases agree with TRBD1. The CDR3 has 16 amino acids. Germline V gene sequence: CDR1 LGHNA, CDR2 YSLEER. The ends lost 0 bases at V and 6 bases at J; junction bases unmatched: 8. In DNA form, the CDR3 reads TGCGCCAGCAGCCAAGATGAGGGACAGGGTCCAGATGGCTACACCTTC. It codes for CASSQDEGQGPDGYTF.

The chain joins TRBV4-3 to TRBJ2-3, with D uncertain. There are 14 residues in the CDR3. CDR1 LGHNA and CDR2 YSLEER come from the germline V gene. Deletions cut 1 base from V and 3 bases from J, with 8 bases between. The CDR3 region is CASSQGDLTDTQYF. The CDR3 bases are TGCGCCAGCAGCCAAGGAGATTTAACAGATACGCAGTATTTT.